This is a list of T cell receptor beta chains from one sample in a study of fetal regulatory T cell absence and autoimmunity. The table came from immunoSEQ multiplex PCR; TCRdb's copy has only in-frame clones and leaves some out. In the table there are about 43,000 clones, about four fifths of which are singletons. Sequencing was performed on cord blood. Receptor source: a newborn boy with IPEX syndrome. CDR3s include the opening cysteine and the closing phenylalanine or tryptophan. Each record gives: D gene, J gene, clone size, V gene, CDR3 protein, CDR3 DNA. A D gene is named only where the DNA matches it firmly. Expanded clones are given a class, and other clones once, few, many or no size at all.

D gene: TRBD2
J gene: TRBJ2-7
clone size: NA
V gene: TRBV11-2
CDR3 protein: CASSIGLAYEQYF
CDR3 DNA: TGTGCCAGCAGCATTGGACTAGCCTACGAGCAGTACTTC

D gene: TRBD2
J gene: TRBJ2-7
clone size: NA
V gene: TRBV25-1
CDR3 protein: CASSEYFASGVHEQYF
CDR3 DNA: TGTGCCAGCAGTGAATATTTTGCTAGCGGGGTCCACGAGCAGTACTTC

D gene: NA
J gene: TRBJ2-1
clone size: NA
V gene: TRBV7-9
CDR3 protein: CASSLAYNEQFF
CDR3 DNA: TGTGCCAGCAGCTTAGCGTACAATGAGCAGTTCTTC

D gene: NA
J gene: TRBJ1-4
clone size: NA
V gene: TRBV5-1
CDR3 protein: CASTRGAPNEKLFF
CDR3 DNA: TGCGCCAGCACAAGGGGCGCACCTAATGAAAAACTGTTTTTT

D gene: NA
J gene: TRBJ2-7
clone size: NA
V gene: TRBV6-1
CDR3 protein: CASSVFRQAPYEQYF
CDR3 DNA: TGTGCCAGCAGTGTTTTCCGACAGGCCCCCTACGAGCAGTACTTC

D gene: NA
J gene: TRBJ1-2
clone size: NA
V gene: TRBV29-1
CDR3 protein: CSVGLDRLRDGYTF
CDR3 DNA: TGCAGCGTTGGCCTCGACCGGTTACGGGATGGCTACACCTTC

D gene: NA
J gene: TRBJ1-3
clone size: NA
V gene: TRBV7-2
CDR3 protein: CASARAGGNTIYF
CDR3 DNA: TGTGCCAGCGCTAGGGCGGGCGGAAACACCATATATTTT

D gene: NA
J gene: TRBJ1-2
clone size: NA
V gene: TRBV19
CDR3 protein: CASSIALGYGYTF
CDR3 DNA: TGTGCCAGTAGTATAGCGCTCGGCTATGGCTACACCTTC

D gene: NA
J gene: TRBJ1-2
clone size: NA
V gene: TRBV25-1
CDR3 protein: CASSESRRREGKDGYTF
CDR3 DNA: TGTGCCAGCAGTGAATCTCGGAGACGTGAGGGGAAGGATGGCTACACCTTC

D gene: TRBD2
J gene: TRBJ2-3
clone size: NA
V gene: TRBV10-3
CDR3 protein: CAISESKAGGPTDTQYF
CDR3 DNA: TGTGCCATCAGTGAGTCGAAAGCGGGGGGGCCCACAGATACGCAGTATTTT

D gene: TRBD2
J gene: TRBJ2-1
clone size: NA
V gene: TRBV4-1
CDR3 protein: CASSQETLGRGSSYNEQFF
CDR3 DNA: TGCGCCAGCAGCCAAGAAACCCTCGGGCGGGGGAGCTCCTACAATGAGCAGTTCTTC

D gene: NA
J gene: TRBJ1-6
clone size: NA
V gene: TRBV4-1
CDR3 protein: CASSLGRWTNSPLHF
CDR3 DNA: TGCGCCAGCAGCCTAGGACGGTGGACTAATTCACCCCTCCACTTT

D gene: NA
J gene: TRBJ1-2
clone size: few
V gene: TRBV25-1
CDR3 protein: CASSEHNYGYTF
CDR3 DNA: TGTGCCAGCAGTGAACATAACTATGGCTACACCTTC

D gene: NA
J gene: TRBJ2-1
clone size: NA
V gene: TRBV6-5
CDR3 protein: CASSYSLGDNEQFF
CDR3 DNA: TGTGCCAGCAGTTACTCGCTCGGTGACAATGAGCAGTTCTTC

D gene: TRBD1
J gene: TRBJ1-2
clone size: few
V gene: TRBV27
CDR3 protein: CASSWGTGNGYTF
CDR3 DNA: TGTGCCAGCAGTTGGGGGACAGGGAATGGCTACACCTTC

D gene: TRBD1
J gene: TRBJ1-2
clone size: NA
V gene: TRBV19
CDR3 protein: CASSKRTGGYGYTF
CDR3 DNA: TGTGCCAGTAGTAAGAGGACAGGGGGCTATGGCTACACCTTC

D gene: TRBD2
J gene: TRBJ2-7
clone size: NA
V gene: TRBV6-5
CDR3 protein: CASSPGGFEQYF
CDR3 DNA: TGTGCCAGCAGTCCGGGGGGTTTCGAGCAGTACTTC

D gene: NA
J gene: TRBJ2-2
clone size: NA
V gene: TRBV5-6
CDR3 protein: CASSPREPGELFF
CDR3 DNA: TGTGCCAGCAGCCCACGGGAGCCCGGGGAGCTGTTTTTT

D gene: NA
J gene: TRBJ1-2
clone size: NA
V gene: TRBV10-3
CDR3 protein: CAISGDEPSNYGYTF
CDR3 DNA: TGTGCCATCAGTGGGGACGAGCCTTCTAACTATGGCTACACCTTC

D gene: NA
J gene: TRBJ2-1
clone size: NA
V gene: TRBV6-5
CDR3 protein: CASSYSSSSYNEQFF
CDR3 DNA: TGTGCCAGCAGTTACTCGAGTAGCTCCTACAATGAGCAGTTCTTC

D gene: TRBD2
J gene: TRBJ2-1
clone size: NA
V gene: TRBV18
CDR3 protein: CASSRGLAGPNINEQFF
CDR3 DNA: TGTGCCAGCTCACGCGGACTAGCGGGACCGAACATCAATGAGCAGTTCTTC

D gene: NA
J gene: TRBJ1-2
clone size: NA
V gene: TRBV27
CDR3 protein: CASSSQGGGYTF
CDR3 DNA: TGTGCCAGCAGTTCCCAGGGCGGCGGCTACACCTTC

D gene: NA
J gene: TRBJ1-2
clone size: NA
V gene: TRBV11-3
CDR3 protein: CASSLVNNYGYTF
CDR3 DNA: TGTGCCAGCAGCTTAGTCAATAACTATGGCTACACCTTC

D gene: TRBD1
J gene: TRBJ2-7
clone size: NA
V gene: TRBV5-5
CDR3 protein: CASSLGPGGDEQYF
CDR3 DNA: TGTGCCAGCAGCTTGGGACCAGGGGGCGACGAGCAGTACTTC

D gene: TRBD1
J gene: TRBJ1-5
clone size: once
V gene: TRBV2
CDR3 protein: CASRHPGGGNQPQHF
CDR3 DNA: TGTGCCAGCAGGCACCCAGGGGGGGGCAATCAGCCCCAGCATTTT

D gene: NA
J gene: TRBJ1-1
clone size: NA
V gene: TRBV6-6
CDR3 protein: CASSYYGATGAFF
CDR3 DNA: TGTGCCAGCAGTTACTACGGGGCTACGGGGGCTTTCTTT

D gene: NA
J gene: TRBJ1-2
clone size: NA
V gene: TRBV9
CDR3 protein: CASSPRLNYGYTF
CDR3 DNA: TGTGCCAGCAGCCCCCGACTCAACTATGGCTACACCTTC

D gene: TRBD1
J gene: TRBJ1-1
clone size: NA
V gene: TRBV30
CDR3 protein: CAWSVGQGNTEAFF
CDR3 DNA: TGTGCCTGGAGTGTAGGACAGGGGAACACTGAAGCTTTCTTT

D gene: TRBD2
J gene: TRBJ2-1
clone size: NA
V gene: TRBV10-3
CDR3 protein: CAISLTLAGVYNEQFF
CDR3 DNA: TGTGCCATCAGTCTGACTCTAGCGGGGGTCTACAATGAGCAGTTCTTC

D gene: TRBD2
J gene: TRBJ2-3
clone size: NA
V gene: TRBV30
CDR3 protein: CAWSVGRGGSDTQYF
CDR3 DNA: TGTGCCTGGAGTGTAGGGCGGGGGGGCTCGGATACGCAGTATTTT

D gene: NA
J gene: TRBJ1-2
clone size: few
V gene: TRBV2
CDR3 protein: CASSFQGPNYGYTF
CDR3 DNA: TGTGCCAGCAGCTTCCAGGGTCCTAACTATGGCTACACCTTC

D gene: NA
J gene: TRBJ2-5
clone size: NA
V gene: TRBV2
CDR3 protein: CASMEETQYF
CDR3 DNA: TGTGCCAGCATGGAGGAGACCCAGTACTTC

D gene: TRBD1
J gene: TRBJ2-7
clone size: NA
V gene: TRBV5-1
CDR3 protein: CASRNDRVDEQYF
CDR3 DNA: TGCGCCAGCAGAAACGACAGGGTCGACGAGCAGTACTTC

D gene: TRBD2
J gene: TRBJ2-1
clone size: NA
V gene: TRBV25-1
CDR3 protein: CASSGDTSGSFNEQFF
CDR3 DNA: TGTGCCAGCAGTGGGGATACTAGCGGGAGTTTCAATGAGCAGTTCTTC

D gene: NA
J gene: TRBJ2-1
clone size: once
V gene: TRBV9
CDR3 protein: CASNPEGFDNEQFF
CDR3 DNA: TGTGCCAGCAACCCAGAGGGGTTCGACAATGAGCAGTTCTTC

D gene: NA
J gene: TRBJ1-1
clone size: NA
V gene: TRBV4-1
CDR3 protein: CASSQGWTEAFF
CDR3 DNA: TGCGCCAGCAGCCAAGGTTGGACTGAAGCTTTCTTT

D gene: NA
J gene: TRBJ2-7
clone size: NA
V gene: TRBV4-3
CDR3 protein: CASSQDASPSYEQYF
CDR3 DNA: TGCGCCAGCAGCCAAGATGCTAGCCCCTCCTACGAGCAGTACTTC

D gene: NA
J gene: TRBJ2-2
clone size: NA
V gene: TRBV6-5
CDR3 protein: CASSYAWRGELFF
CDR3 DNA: TGTGCCAGCAGTTACGCGTGGAGGGGGGAGCTGTTTTTT

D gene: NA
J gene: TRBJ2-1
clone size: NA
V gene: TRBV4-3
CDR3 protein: CASSQDFGGRGNEQFF
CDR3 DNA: TGCGCCAGCAGCCAAGATTTCGGGGGGCGGGGCAATGAGCAGTTCTTC

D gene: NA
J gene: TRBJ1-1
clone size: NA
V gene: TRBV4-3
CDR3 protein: CASSQDKRGRTEAFF
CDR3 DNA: TGCGCCAGCAGCCAAGATAAGAGGGGGAGGACTGAAGCTTTCTTT

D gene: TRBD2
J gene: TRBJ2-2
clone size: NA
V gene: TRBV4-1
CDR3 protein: CASSPLPSGGATGELFF
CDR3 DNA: TGCGCCAGCAGCCCCCTTCCTAGCGGGGGGGCAACCGGGGAGCTGTTTTTT

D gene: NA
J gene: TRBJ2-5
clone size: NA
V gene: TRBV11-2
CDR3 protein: CASSLGGDRETQYF
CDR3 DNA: TGTGCCAGCAGCTTGGGCGGGGACCGGGAGACCCAGTACTTC

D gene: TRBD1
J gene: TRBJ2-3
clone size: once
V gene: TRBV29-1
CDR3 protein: CSVEDRGTDTQYF
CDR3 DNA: TGCAGCGTTGAGGACAGGGGCACAGATACGCAGTATTTT

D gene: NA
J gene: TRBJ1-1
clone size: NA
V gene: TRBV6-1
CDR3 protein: CASSEPMIGSEAFF
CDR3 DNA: TGTGCCAGCAGTGAACCGATGATAGGTTCTGAAGCTTTCTTT

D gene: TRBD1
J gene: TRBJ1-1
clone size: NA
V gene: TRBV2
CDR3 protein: CASSLGQGLTEAFF
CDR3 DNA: TGTGCCAGCAGTTTGGGACAGGGTCTTACTGAAGCTTTCTTT

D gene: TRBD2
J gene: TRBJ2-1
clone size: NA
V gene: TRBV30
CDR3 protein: CAWSGRLAGDEQFF
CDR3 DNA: TGTGCCTGGAGTGGGAGACTAGCGGGAGATGAGCAGTTCTTC